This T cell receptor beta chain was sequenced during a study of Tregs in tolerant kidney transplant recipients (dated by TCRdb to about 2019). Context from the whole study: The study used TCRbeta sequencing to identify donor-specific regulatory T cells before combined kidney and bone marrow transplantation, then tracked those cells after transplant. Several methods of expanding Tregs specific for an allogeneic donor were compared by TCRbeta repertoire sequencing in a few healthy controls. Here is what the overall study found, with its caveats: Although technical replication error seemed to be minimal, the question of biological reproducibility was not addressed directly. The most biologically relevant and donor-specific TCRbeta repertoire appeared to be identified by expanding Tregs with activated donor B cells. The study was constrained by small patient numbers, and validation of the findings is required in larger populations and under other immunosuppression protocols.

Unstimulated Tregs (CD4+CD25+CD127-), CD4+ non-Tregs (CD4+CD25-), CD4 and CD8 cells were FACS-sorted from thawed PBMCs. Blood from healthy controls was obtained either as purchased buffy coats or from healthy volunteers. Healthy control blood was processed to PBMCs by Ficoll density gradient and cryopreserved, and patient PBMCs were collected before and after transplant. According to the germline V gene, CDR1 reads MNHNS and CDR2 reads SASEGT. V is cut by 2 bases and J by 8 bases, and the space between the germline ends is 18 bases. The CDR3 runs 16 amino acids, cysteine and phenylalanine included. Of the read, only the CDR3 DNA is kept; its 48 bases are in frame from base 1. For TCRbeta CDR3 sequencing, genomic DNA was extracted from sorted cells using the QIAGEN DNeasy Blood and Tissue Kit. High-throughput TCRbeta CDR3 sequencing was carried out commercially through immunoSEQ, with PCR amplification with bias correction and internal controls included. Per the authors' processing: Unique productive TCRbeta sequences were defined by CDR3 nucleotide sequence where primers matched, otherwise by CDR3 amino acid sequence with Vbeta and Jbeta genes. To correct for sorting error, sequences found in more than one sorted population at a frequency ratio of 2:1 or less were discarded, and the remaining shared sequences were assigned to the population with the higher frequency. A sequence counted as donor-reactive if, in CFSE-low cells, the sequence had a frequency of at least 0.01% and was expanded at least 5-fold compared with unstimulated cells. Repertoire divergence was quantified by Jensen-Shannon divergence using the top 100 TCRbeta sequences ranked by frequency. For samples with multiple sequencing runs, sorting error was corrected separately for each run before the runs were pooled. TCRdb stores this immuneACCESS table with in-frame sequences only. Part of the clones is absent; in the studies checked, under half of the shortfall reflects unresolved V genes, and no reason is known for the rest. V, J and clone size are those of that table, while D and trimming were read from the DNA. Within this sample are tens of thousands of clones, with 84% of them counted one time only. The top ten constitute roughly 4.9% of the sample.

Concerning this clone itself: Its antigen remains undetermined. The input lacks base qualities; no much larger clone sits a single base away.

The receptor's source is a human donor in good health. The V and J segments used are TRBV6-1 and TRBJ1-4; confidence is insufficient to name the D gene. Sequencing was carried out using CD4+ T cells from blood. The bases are TGTGCCAGCAGTGAAAACCCAGTGGCGTGGCGCGAAAAACTGTTTTTT. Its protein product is CASSENPVAWREKLFF.